The 12 T cell receptor beta chains below were found in one sample sequenced in a study of T cells in Graves' hyperthyroidism and ophthalmopathy (dated by TCRdb to about 2019). Receptor libraries were prepared by multiplex PCR. The data were produced on an Illumina HiSeq 2000. TCR beta CDR3 regions were amplified from RNA transcripts. A first-round RT-PCR of the TCR CDR3 used the HTBI primer set with the Qiagen OneStep RT-PCR kit. Through fastp at Q25 and MiXCR, TCRdb rebuilt clones from the public reads, retaining in-frame beta chains. Records with the same CDR3 protein are collapsed into one entry carrying the most frequent genes and DNA. The sample has 400,000 to 500,000 distinct CDR3 sequences on record, approximately 13% of them singletons. 5% to 6% of the sample lies in the top ten. Sequenced material: blood. These receptors came from a young woman with Graves' hyperthyroidism.

The CDR3 DNA follows: TGTGCCAGCAGCTTGGAAGGCAGCTTGAACACTGAAGCTTTCTTT. Amino acids: CASSLEGSLNTEAFF. This chain uses TRBV5-5 with TRBJ1-1; no clear D gene. V lost 0 bases, J lost 0 bases, and 9 bases lay in between. The CDR3 is made up of 15 amino acids. Germline CDR1 and CDR2: SGHKS and YYEKEE (reference sequence).

This clonotype was picked up many times. The chain links TRBV20-1 to TRBJ2-1, with TRBD2 matching 9 bases. CDR1 is DFQATT, CDR2 SNEGSKA, per germline (reference sequence). There are 14 residues in the CDR3. With V trimmed by 0 bases and J by 10 bases, 7 bases remained unmatched. The CDR3 sequence is CSARDLAGVGEQFF. The CDR3 bases are TGCAGTGCTAGAGATTTAGCGGGAGTAGGAGAGCAGTTCTTC.

The chain has TRBV4-1 and TRBJ2-7; possibly TRBD1 or TRBD2 for D (7 bases each). In germline, CDR1 is MGHRA, CDR2 YSYEKL. V was clipped by 0 bases and J by 5 bases, with 17 bases between them. The CDR3 has 16 amino acids. Here the CDR3 reads CASSQEETGEGNEQYF. For the CDR3, the DNA is TGCGCCAGCAGCCAAGAAGAAACAGGGGAGGGCAACGAGCAGTACTTC.

The J gene is TRBJ2-2, the V gene TRBV5-6; D is uncertain. The V gene's germline CDR1 is SGHDT and CDR2 YYEEEE. V dropped 3 bases and J dropped 5 bases, with 14 bases sitting between them. This CDR3 region has 15 residues. The CDR3 coding sequence is TGTGCCAGCAGCTCGGTAGTGGTTCAAACCGGGGAGCTGTTTTTT. As protein: CASSSVVVQTGELFF.

This clonotype appeared many times. The chain combines TRBV6-2 or TRBV6-3 with TRBJ2-7, with D uncertain. This CDR3 is built from 16 residues. The germline gives CDR1 MNHEY, CDR2 SVGEGT. V lost 0 bases to trimming and J lost 0 bases, with 12 bases between them. CDR3 coding DNA: TGTGCCAGCAGTTACTCGAGGCGGATTAGCTCCTACGAGCAGTACTTC. Residues: CASSYSRRISSYEQYF.

This clonotype was seen at least ten times. The chain has TRBV2 and TRBJ2-7, with D tentatively TRBD2 (6 bases). The germline V gene encodes CDR1 SNHLY and CDR2 FYNNEI. V was clipped by 4 bases and J by 2 bases, with 12 bases between them. The CDR3 extends over 14 amino acids. CDR3 in DNA: TGTGCCAGCAGTGGTAGCGGAGGAACCTACGAGCAGTACTTC. Its translation is CASSGSGGTYEQYF.

This clonotype was counted at least ten times. The V call is TRBV27, the J call TRBJ1-1; no clear D gene. The germline V gene has CDR1 MNHEY and CDR2 SMNVEV (reference sequence). CDR3 length: 15 amino acids. The germline V and J ends were trimmed by 0 bases and 1 base, with 9 bases remaining between them. The CDR3 bases are TGTGCCAGCAGTTTATCCCGGGGATCGAACACTGAAGCTTTCTTT. This translates into CASSLSRGSNTEAFF.

This clonotype occurred many times. The rearrangement uses TRBV11-3 and TRBJ2-1; 7 positions match TRBD1. V was pared by 5 bases and J by 6 bases, with 4 bases of the junction left unmatched. Germline V CDR1 and CDR2: SGHNT, YENEEA. This CDR3 contains 13 residues. CDR3 sequence: CASSHSGGNEQFF. In nucleotides, the CDR3 is TGTGCCAGCAGCCACTCAGGGGGCAATGAGCAGTTCTTC.

This chain uses TRBV20-1 with TRBJ2-3; D not resolved. Trimming left V 6 bases short and J 4 bases short, with 23 bases between. The CDR3 totals 16 residues. Germline CDR1 is DFQATT and CDR2 is SNEGSKA (reference sequence). The CDR3 region is CSAKHAPALPSDTQYF. As DNA, the CDR3 is TGCAGTGCCAAACACGCCCCGGCACTACCCTCAGATACGCAGTATTTT.

There are many counts of this clonotype. The chain employs TRBV20-1 and TRBJ2-7, with 11 bases aligning to TRBD1. The germline gives CDR1 DFQATT, CDR2 SNEGSKA (reference sequence). This CDR3 has 12 amino acids. V shed 7 bases and J 2 bases; nucleotides not matched to a gene: 1. The CDR3 nucleotides are TGCAGTGGGGACAGGGGGACCTACGAGCAGTACTTC. It encodes CSGDRGTYEQYF.

This clonotype was seen repeatedly, ten times or more. The chain couples TRBV12-3 or TRBV12-4 to TRBJ1-3; the match to TRBD1 covers 7 bases. The CDR3 runs 13 residues. With 6 bases clipped from V and 9 bases from J, the junction kept 8 bases outside the gene matches. The DNA of the CDR3 is TGTGCCAGCAGGGGGACAGCCGAGGCCACCATATATTTT. Translated: CASRGTAEATIYF.

This clonotype came up a few times. The chain couples TRBV3-1 to TRBJ2-5, with 11 bases fitting TRBD1. From germline, CDR1 is LGHDT and CDR2 YNNKEL (reference sequence). The V gene end was trimmed by 5 bases and the J gene end by 0 bases; junction bases not matched to a gene: 11. The length of the CDR3 is 18 residues. The CDR3 region is CASSESGTGGGYQETQYF. Written as DNA, the CDR3 is TGTGCCAGCAGCGAATCCGGGACAGGGGGGGGGTACCAAGAGACCCAGTACTTC.